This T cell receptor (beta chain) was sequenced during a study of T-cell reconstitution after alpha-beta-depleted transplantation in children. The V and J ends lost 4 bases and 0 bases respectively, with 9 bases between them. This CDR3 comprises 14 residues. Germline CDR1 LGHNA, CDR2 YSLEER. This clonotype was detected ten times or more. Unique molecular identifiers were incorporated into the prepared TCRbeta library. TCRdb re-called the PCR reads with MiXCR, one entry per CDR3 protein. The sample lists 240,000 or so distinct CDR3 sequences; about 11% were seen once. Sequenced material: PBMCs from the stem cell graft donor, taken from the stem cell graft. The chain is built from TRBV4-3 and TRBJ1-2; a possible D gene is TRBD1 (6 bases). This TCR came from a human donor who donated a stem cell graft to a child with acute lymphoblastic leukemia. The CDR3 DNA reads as TGCGCCAGCAGCCGCGGACAGACTAACTATGGCTACACCTTC. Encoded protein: CASSRGQTNYGYTF.